This T cell receptor (beta chain) was documented in a study of cytomegalovirus exposure and HLA in healthy donors. The study's findings and limits: The productive fraction for most TCR beta V segments was about 90% or about 30% in an earlier analysis. In a later analysis, a missense DCLRE1C variant was linked to TCR beta V- and J-gene trimming. Clonal expansion was found to be greater in HLA-associated TCR beta chains than in equally common others in a later analysis. Later analysis reportedly placed an Asian-associated ancestry cluster below the approximately 680-donor mean in N-insertions.

As regards this clone: The antigen remains undetermined.

Germline-derived CDR1 and CDR2 are MNHNS and SASEGT. The CDR3 is made up of 12 amino acids. With 7 bases removed from V and 7 bases from J, the gap between germline ends came to 14 bases. Researchers ran the PCR with 60 Vbeta and 13 Jbeta primers. Clones were read by immunoSEQ multiplex PCR, and TCRdb kept only the in-frame ones, dropping some. The top ten hold over 9.5% of the sample, which has roughly 150,000 clones, more than 60% seen once. The sequencing input was PBMCs. J is TRBJ2-7 and V is TRBV6-1; D remains unclear. The TCR originated in a man aged 25 to 40 in good health and CMV-seropositive. The CDR3 bases are TGTGCCAGCACCGGAGTCCTAATGGAGCAGTACTTC. This codes for CASTGVLMEQYF.